The source of this T cell receptor (beta chain) is a study of glioma-infiltrating T cells after dendritic cell vaccination. Whole-study findings and limits: Higher TCR clonality did not directly relate to longer survival.

Here immunoSEQ multiplex PCR was the method, and the copy in TCRdb shows in-frame clones only, minus some. The table lists about 92,000 clones, just over 85% of them singletons. Trimming shortened V by 4 bases and J by 4 bases, and 15 bases separated the two germline ends. Per germline, CDR1 SQVTM and CDR2 ANQGSEA. The CDR3 is made up of 14 amino acids. This clone was detected only once. Its matching antigen is unknown. The chain employs TRBV29-1 and TRBJ2-3; D perhaps matches TRBD2 (7 bases). Sample: blood, taken before dendritic cell vaccination. The receptor comes from a human donor with glioblastoma. The CDR3 bases are TGCAGCGTTGGGTCGGGGGGCCTTGCAGATACGCAGTATTTT. This gives the protein CSVGSGGLADTQYF.